Following are 10 T cell receptor beta chains from one sample sequenced in a study of long-term antiretroviral therapy in people with HIV. Investigators performed immunoSEQ version v3.0 at survey level. Clones were read by immunoSEQ multiplex PCR, and TCRdb kept only the in-frame ones, dropping some. The repertoire consists of approximately 17,000 clones, with 65% to 85% occurring once and the leading ten covering 14% to 15%. The input for sequencing was unsorted PBMCs, taken just under 2.6 years before starting antiretroviral therapy. These receptors were taken from a woman in her forties or fifties with HIV.

The chain is built from TRBV27 and TRBJ1-4, with 7 bases that match TRBD1. The germline V gene has CDR1 MNHEY and CDR2 SMNVEV (reference sequence). V shed 5 bases and J 8 bases; nucleotides not matched to a gene: 8. The CDR3 covers 14 residues. For the CDR3, the DNA is TGTGCCAGCAGTCCCCAGGGGGAACCAGAAAAACTGTTTTTT. The encoded protein is CASSPQGEPEKLFF.

The chain is built from TRBV6-6 and TRBJ1-5, with 10 nucleotides matching TRBD1. The V and J ends lost 4 bases and 7 bases, in that order; junction bases with no gene match: 7. The CDR3 has 15 residues. From germline, CDR1 is MNHNY and CDR2 SVGAGI (reference sequence). The CDR3 is CASSSTGTGEQPQHF. In DNA, the CDR3 is TGTGCCAGCAGTTCAACCGGGACAGGGGAGCAGCCCCAGCATTTT.

This clone was seen only a few times. V and J are TRBV9 and TRBJ1-2, with D possibly matching TRBD1 (6 bases). Deletions cut 3 bases from V and 5 bases from J, with 14 bases between. The germline V gene has CDR1 SGDLS and CDR2 YYNGEE. The CDR3 spans 14 residues. The CDR3 sequence is CASSDAGARYGYTF. CDR3 DNA: TGTGCCAGCAGCGACGCAGGGGCTCGGTATGGCTACACCTTC.

The chain carries TRBV12-5 and TRBJ2-2, with TRBD1 identical over 7 bases. J lost 3 bases, V lost 4 bases, and 5 bases had no gene match. There are 15 residues in the CDR3. Per germline, CDR1 LGHNT and CDR2 FRNRAP. In DNA form, the CDR3 reads TGTGCTAGTGGTTCTGGACAGGAGCACACCGGGGAGCTGTTTTTT. This gives the protein CASGSGQEHTGELFF.

The rearrangement joins TRBV7-3 to TRBJ2-5; D is perhaps TRBD1 (6 bases). The CDR3 is 15 amino acids. V lost 5 bases to trimming and J lost 7 bases, with 20 bases between them. The germline CDR1 and CDR2 sequences are SGHTA and FQGTGA. CDR3 sequence (DNA): TGTGCCAGCAGCGCGACAGTTGGTCTAGGGGGGACCCAGTACTTC. Translating it yields CASSATVGLGGTQYF.

The chain has TRBV28 and TRBJ1-5; D ambiguous. The CDR3 consists of 13 residues. The germline V and J ends were trimmed by 5 bases and 6 bases, with 11 bases remaining between them. Looked up from germline, CDR1 is MDHEN and CDR2 is SYDVKM. The DNA for the CDR3 is TGTGCCAGCAGTATCAATCTTGCTCAGCCCCAGCATTTT. Translating it yields CASSINLAQPQHF.

The chain employs TRBV10-1 and TRBJ1-2; D is unclear. Trimming took off 2 bases at V and 7 bases at J, with 5 bases between the two ends. Germline values: CDR1 WNHNN, CDR2 SYGVQD (reference sequence). The CDR3 consists of 11 residues. This chain's CDR3 is CASSEVRGYTF. Here the CDR3 DNA reads TGCGCCAGCAGTGAGGTCCGTGGCTACACCTTC.

The chain has TRBV4-1 and TRBJ2-2, with no clear D. The germline CDR1 and CDR2 sequences are MGHRA and YSYEKL. Trimming stripped 8 bases from V and 2 bases from J, with 9 bases between. The CDR3 is made up of 13 amino acids. For the CDR3, the DNA is TGCGCCAGCTCCTACCTTAACACCGGGGAGCTGTTTTTT. Translation gives CASSYLNTGELFF.

CDR3 amino acids: CASSVVLAGGSDTQYF. The CDR3 DNA sequence: TGTGCCAGCAGCGTAGTTCTAGCGGGGGGTTCGGATACGCAGTATTTT. The genes are TRBV9 and TRBJ2-3; the match to TRBD2 covers 11 bases. CDR1 and CDR2 (germline): SGDLS, YYNGEE. V was pared by 0 bases and J by 6 bases, with 6 bases of the junction left unmatched. This CDR3 spans 16 amino acids.

This chain connects TRBV4-1 to TRBJ2-4; TRBD2 is a possible D gene (5 bases). V lost 2 bases and J lost 4, with 15 bases in between. Germline values: CDR1 MGHRA, CDR2 YSYEKL. The CDR3 is made up of 16 amino acids. CDR3 amino acids: CASSQLLDGLKNIQYF. CDR3 bases: TGCGCCAGCAGCCAATTGCTAGACGGACTGAAAAACATTCAGTACTTC.